The next 30 T cell receptor beta chains were all read from a single sample in a study of tumor-infiltrating lymphocytes in localized non-small cell lung cancer. Here immunoSEQ multiplex PCR was the method, and the copy in TCRdb shows in-frame clones only, minus some. Found here are about 21,000 clones, approximately 80% of them singletons; the top ten hold 3% to 3.5%. The sample comprised lung tumor tissue. The receptor set was obtained from a human donor with non-small cell lung cancer.

V gene TRBV9 combines with J gene TRBJ1-2; the match to TRBD1 covers 12 bases. The CDR3 is 15 residues long. In germline, CDR1 is SGDLS, CDR2 YYNGEE. J gave up 3 bases and V 3 bases, and 3 bases lay outside the gene matches. The CDR3 protein is CASSGDRGPYYGYTF. In DNA, the CDR3 is TGTGCCAGCAGCGGGGACAGGGGGCCCTACTATGGCTACACCTTC.

This clone was found a few times. The gene calls are TRBV4-3 and TRBJ1-5, with 7 nucleotides matching TRBD1. The CDR3 is 13 amino acids. V was pared by 5 bases and J by 5 bases, with 3 bases of the junction left unmatched. Germline assignment: CDR1 LGHNA and CDR2 YSLEER. CDR3 in DNA: TGCGCCAGCAGCTATGACAGGGATCAGCCCCAGCATTTT. This encodes CASSYDRDQPQHF.

This clone was seen a single time. This chain uses TRBV5-1 with TRBJ2-1; D is possibly TRBD1 (5 bases). This CDR3 region has 17 residues. The ends were cut back, 4 bases at V and 8 bases at J, with 25 bases in the middle. Germline V gene sequence: CDR1 SGHRS, CDR2 YFSETQ. CDR3 DNA: TGCGCCAGCAGCCCAGGGTTTCGTGGCTATGAGAACGATGAGCAGTTCTTC. As protein: CASSPGFRGYENDEQFF.

This chain joins TRBV18 and TRBJ2-3; 8 nucleotides match TRBD1. The germline CDR1 and CDR2 sequences are KGHSH and LQKENI. The CDR3 runs to 17 residues. Losses at the gene ends were 6 bases for V and 3 bases for J; bases not matched to a gene: 14. Here the CDR3 reads CASSLTGGTDTTDTQYF. CDR3 DNA: TGTGCCAGCTCCCTCACAGGGGGGACAGATACGACAGATACGCAGTATTTT.

The J gene is TRBJ2-7, the V gene TRBV2; TRBD2 agrees at 9 bases. Trimming at V came to 6 bases and at J to 1 base, leaving 4 bases not matched to a gene. CDR1 is SNHLY, CDR2 FYNNEI, per germline. This CDR3 has 14 amino acids. CDR3 sequence: CASRGTSPSYEQYF. CDR3 DNA: TGTGCCAGCAGGGGGACTAGCCCGTCCTACGAGCAGTACTTC.

V usage is TRBV7-9 and J usage is TRBJ2-5; TRBD2 matches at 11 bases. With 5 bases clipped from V and 6 bases from J, the junction kept 8 bases outside the gene matches. CDR3 length: 15 amino acids. Germline V gene data show CDR1 as SEHNR and CDR2 as FQNEAQ (reference sequence). The CDR3: CASSLQTSGIQTQYF. In DNA, the CDR3 is TGTGCCAGCAGCCTTCAGACTAGCGGGATACAGACCCAGTACTTC.

V is TRBV5-1 and J is TRBJ1-2; 10 bases align to TRBD1. This CDR3 has 15 residues. Trimming took 0 bases from V and 3 from J; bases not matched to a gene: 2. CDR1 and CDR2 from the germline V gene are SGHRS and YFSETQ. The DNA of the CDR3 is TGCGCCAGCAGCTTGGAGACAGGGGGCTACTATGGCTACACCTTC. Translating gives CASSLETGGYYGYTF.

The J gene is TRBJ1-1, the V gene TRBV5-4; D call uncertain. This CDR3 is built from 12 residues. In germline, CDR1 is SGHNT, CDR2 YYREEE (reference sequence). Between the trimmed V and J ends, which lost 3 bases and 7 bases, there was a span of 10 bases. This CDR3 reads CASSSRVYEAFF. The CDR3 DNA sequence: TGTGCCAGCAGCTCTAGAGTTTATGAAGCTTTCTTT.

J is TRBJ2-2 and V is TRBV10-1, with D unresolved. Germline V gene sequence: CDR1 WNHNN, CDR2 SYGVQD (reference sequence). Trimming pared 2 bases from V and 5 bases from J, leaving 9 bases between. CDR3 length: 14 amino acids. The CDR3 sequence: CASSERANTGELFF. CDR3 nucleotides: TGCGCCAGCAGTGAGAGGGCCAATACCGGGGAGCTGTTTTTT.

The chain links TRBV9 to TRBJ1-2; 8 nucleotides line up with TRBD1. V shed 3 bases, J shed 6 bases, and the junction held 13 bases outside the gene matches. Germline CDR1 reads SGDLS; CDR2 reads YYNGEE. The CDR3 is 16 amino acids. CDR3: CASSAGSSDRANGYTF. The CDR3 nucleotides read TGTGCCAGCAGCGCCGGATCCTCGGACAGGGCGAATGGCTACACCTTC.

The CDR3 bases are TGTGCCAGCAGTCCCGGTGGGGGAGAGACCCAGTACTTC. Translating it yields CASSPGGGETQYF. The chain carries TRBV28 and TRBJ2-5; perhaps D is TRBD1 or TRBD2 (5 bases each). The CDR3 has 13 residues. V was pared by 5 bases and J by 4 bases, with 11 bases between. The germline V gene has CDR1 MDHEN and CDR2 SYDVKM.

The rearrangement uses TRBV10-3 and TRBJ2-5; D possibly corresponds to TRBD2 (6 bases). The germline V and J ends were trimmed by 5 bases and 4 bases, with 14 bases remaining between them. Germline CDR1 and CDR2: ENHRY and SYGVKD. This CDR3 comprises 14 residues. The CDR3 spells CAISSQTSSETQYF. The CDR3 DNA reads TGTGCCATCAGTTCCCAGACTAGTTCAGAGACCCAGTACTTC.

V usage is TRBV6-5 and J usage is TRBJ1-1; D possibly corresponds to TRBD1 (5 bases). The CDR3 sequence is 14 residues long. V lost 10 bases, J lost 5 bases, and 20 bases lay in between. Germline V CDR1 and CDR2: MNHEY, SVGAGI. In DNA, the CDR3 is TGTGCCACCACCATTGGAGGGGTCCTTACTGAAGCTTTCTTT. This sequence encodes CATTIGGVLTEAFF.

This chain joins TRBV18 and TRBJ2-7; no firm D call. CDR1 is KGHSH, CDR2 LQKENI, per germline. The CDR3 is 12 residues long. V was shortened by 6 bases and J by 0 bases, with 6 bases between the two germline ends. This CDR3 reads CASSGSSYEQYF. The CDR3 bases are TGTGCCAGCTCCGGCTCCTCCTACGAGCAGTACTTC.

The chain employs TRBV29-1 and TRBJ2-5; 9 nucleotides match TRBD2. Germline CDR1 SQVTM, CDR2 ANQGSEA. Losses at the gene ends were 1 base for V and 5 bases for J; bases not matched to a gene: 5. The CDR3 covers 14 residues. The CDR3 bases are TGCAGCGTTGAAGCTAGCGGGATCGGGGAGACCCAGTACTTC. Translated: CSVEASGIGETQYF.

This clone has just a few counts. This chain links TRBV6-1 with TRBJ1-5; 7 bases are a match to TRBD1. CDR3 size: 14 residues. Unmatched junction bases numbered 7, after V lost 7 bases and J lost 4 bases. Germline values: CDR1 MNHNS, CDR2 SASEGT. The CDR3 nucleotides are TGTGCCAGCAACCCGACAGGGAGGAATCAGCCCCAGCATTTT. Its translation is CASNPTGRNQPQHF.

This sequence joins TRBV5-1 and TRBJ2-7, with 9 nucleotides matching TRBD2. Germline V lookup: CDR1 SGHRS, CDR2 YFSETQ. Unmatched junction bases numbered 10, after V lost 0 bases and J lost 3 bases. The CDR3 is made up of 17 amino acids. In DNA form, the CDR3 reads TGCGCCAGCAGCTTGGACCTTCCGGGACTAGCTCACTACGAGCAGTACTTC. Amino acid sequence: CASSLDLPGLAHYEQYF.

V gene TRBV6-1 combines with J gene TRBJ2-1; D possibly corresponds to TRBD1 (8 bases). The CDR3 spans 14 residues. The V gene's germline CDR1 is MNHNS and CDR2 SASEGT. With 7 bases removed from V and 3 bases from J, the gap between germline ends came to 13 bases. CDR3 sequence reads: CASKGGTGYNEQFF. The CDR3 bases are TGTGCCAGCAAGGGGGGGACAGGCTACAATGAGCAGTTCTTC.

This clone has only a few counts. The CDR3 here is CASSLGLAGVNEQFF. The CDR3 DNA sequence: TGTGCCAGCAGCTTAGGACTAGCGGGAGTCAATGAGCAGTTCTTC. The chain joins TRBV7-9 to TRBJ2-1; 12 bases fit TRBD2. CDR1 and CDR2 (germline): SEHNR, FQNEAQ (reference sequence). The junction had 1 base not matched to a gene; V was cut back by 1 base and J by 6 bases. This CDR3 is built from 15 residues. Together with reference TRBV7-9 and TRBJ2-1, the CDR3 gives the full variable domain: DTGVSQNPRHKITKRGQNVTFRCDPISEHNRLYWYRQTLGQGPEFLTYFQNEAQLEKSRLLSDRFSAERPKGSFSTLEIQRTEQGDSAMYLCASSLGLAGVNEQFFGPGTRLTVL.

J is TRBJ2-7 and V is TRBV27; possibly TRBD2 for D (5 bases). The CDR3 runs 14 residues. The ends were cut back, 4 bases at V and 4 bases at J, with 14 bases in the middle. Germline V lookup: CDR1 MNHEY, CDR2 SMNVEV (reference sequence). CDR3 in amino acids: CASSSRRGIYEQYF. The DNA for the CDR3 is TGTGCCAGCAGTTCCCGGAGAGGGATTTACGAGCAGTACTTC.

The genes are TRBV30 and TRBJ1-2; 8 nucleotides align to TRBD1. CDR3 length: 14 residues. The V and J ends lost 4 bases and 2 bases, in that order; junction bases with no gene match: 6. CDR1 is GTSNPN and CDR2 is SVGIG in the germline V gene (reference sequence). CDR3 sequence: CAWTRQGSNYGYTF. For the CDR3, the DNA is TGTGCCTGGACCAGACAGGGGTCGAACTATGGCTACACCTTC.

The chain joins TRBV15 to TRBJ2-1; D not certain. Per the germline V gene, CDR1 is LNHNV and CDR2 is YYDKDF (reference sequence). Trimming took 4 bases from V and 4 from J, leaving 8 bases between them. The CDR3 has 13 amino acids. CDR3 DNA sequence: TGTGCCACCAGCAATGTCCTTTACAATGAGCAGTTCTTC. This sequence encodes CATSNVLYNEQFF.

This clone was counted only a few times. J is TRBJ2-7 and V is TRBV11-2; D gene ambiguous. V was trimmed by 1 base and J by 6 bases, leaving 7 bases between them. The CDR3 contains 12 residues. The V gene's germline CDR1 is SGHAT and CDR2 FQNNGV. The CDR3 sequence is CASSLAVGEQYF. The CDR3 coding sequence is TGTGCCAGCAGCTTAGCTGTGGGCGAGCAGTACTTC.

This chain links TRBV7-2 with TRBJ1-2, with TRBD1 identical over 8 bases. V was clipped by 4 bases and J by 4 bases; unmatched bases: 2. The germline V gene has CDR1 SGHTA and CDR2 FQGNSA. The CDR3 runs 13 residues. CDR3 nucleotides: TGTGCCAGCAGCTCCGGACAGGGCTATGGCTACACCTTC. Its translation: CASSSGQGYGYTF.

This clone is medium-sized in the sample. The rearrangement links TRBV5-6 to TRBJ2-7; D is uncertain. The CDR3 is 11 residues long. V was cut by 4 bases and J by 3 bases, with 5 bases left in between. The germline V gene has CDR1 SGHDT and CDR2 YYEEEE. This chain's CDR3 is CASSRNYEQYF. CDR3 nucleotides: TGTGCCAGCAGCCGAAACTACGAGCAGTACTTC. Full variable domain (missing parts from reference TRBV5-6 and TRBJ2-7): DAGVTQSPTHLIKTRGQQVTLRCSPKSGHDTVSWYQQALGQGPQFIFQYYEEEERQRGNFPDRFSGHQFPNYSSELNVNALLLGDSALYLCASSRNYEQYFGPGTRLTVT.

This chain connects TRBV7-6 to TRBJ1-1; D is unclear. V lost 6 bases to trimming and J lost 4 bases, with 15 bases between them. The CDR3 is made up of 14 amino acids. Germline V gene sequence: CDR1 SGHVS, CDR2 FNYEAQ. DNA of the CDR3: TGTGCCAGCAGTCTTAGTGGGATAGGCACTGAAGCTTTCTTT. Translating it yields CASSLSGIGTEAFF. Full variable domain (outside the CDR3, taken from reference TRBV7-6 and TRBJ1-1): GAGVSQSPRYKVTKRGQDVALRCDPISGHVSLYWYRQALGQGPEFLTYFNYEAQQDKSGLPNDRFSAERPEGSISTLTIQRTEQRDSAMYRCASSLSGIGTEAFFGQGTRLTVV.

J is TRBJ2-1 and V is TRBV9; D gene uncertain. V shed 4 bases and J shed 5 bases, with 16 bases lying between them. Germline V gene data show CDR1 as SGDLS and CDR2 as YYNGEE. This CDR3 region has 15 residues. For the CDR3, the DNA is TGTGCCAGCAGCCCCCGCAGAGATCCCGACAATGAGCAGTTCTTC. Protein: CASSPRRDPDNEQFF. Combining the CDR3 with reference TRBV9 and TRBJ2-1 gives the whole variable domain DSGVTQTPKHLITATGQRVTLRCSPRSGDLSVYWYQQSLDQGLQFLIQYYNGEERAKGNILERFSAQQFPDLHSELNLSSLELGDSALYFCASSPRRDPDNEQFFGPGTRLTVL.

This clone has a handful of counts. The chain uses TRBV4-3 and TRBJ2-7; 8 bases line up with TRBD2. The V gene's germline CDR1 is LGHNA and CDR2 YSLEER. The CDR3 is 15 amino acids. V lost 0 bases to trimming and J lost 7 bases; unmatched junction nucleotides: 8. The CDR3 spells CASSQEFSGMREQYF. CDR3 nucleotides: TGCGCCAGCAGCCAAGAGTTTAGCGGGATGCGGGAGCAGTACTTC.

Only one count was recorded for this clone. The chain combines TRBV2 with TRBJ2-7; 11 bases map to TRBD1. With 2 bases clipped from V and 2 bases from J, the junction kept 2 bases outside the gene matches. Germline CDR1 reads SNHLY; CDR2 reads FYNNEI. CDR3 size: 15 residues. In nucleotides, the CDR3 is TGTGCCAGCAGTGAACCGGACAGGGGGCCCTACGAGCAGTACTTC. Its protein product is CASSEPDRGPYEQYF.

In its sample, this clone was seen a few times. The J gene is TRBJ2-2, the V gene TRBV5-4, with 10 bases fitting TRBD1. CDR3 length equals 15 residues. The trim removed 3 bases at V and 3 bases at J, leaving 2 bases unmatched. Germline V gene data show CDR1 as SGHNT and CDR2 as YYREEE (reference sequence). The CDR3 reads CASSWDRGYTGELFF. Written as DNA, the CDR3 is TGTGCCAGCAGCTGGGACAGGGGTTACACCGGGGAGCTGTTTTTT.